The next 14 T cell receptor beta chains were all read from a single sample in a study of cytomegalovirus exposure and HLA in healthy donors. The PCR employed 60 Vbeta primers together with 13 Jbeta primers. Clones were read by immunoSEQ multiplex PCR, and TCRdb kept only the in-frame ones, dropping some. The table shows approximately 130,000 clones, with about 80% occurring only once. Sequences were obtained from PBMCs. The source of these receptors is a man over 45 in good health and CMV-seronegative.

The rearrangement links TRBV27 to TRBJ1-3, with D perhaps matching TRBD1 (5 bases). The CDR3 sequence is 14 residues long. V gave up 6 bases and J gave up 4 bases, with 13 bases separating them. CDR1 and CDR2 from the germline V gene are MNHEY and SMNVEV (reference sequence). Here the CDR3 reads CASRGGGSGNTIYF. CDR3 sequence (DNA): TGTGCCAGCAGGGGCGGGGGGTCGGGAAACACCATATATTTT.

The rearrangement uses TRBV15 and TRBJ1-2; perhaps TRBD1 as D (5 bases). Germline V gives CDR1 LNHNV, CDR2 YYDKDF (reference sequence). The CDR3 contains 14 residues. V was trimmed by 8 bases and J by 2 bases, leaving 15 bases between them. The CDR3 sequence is CATRERQPNYGYTF. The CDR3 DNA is TGTGCCACCCGAGAAAGACAGCCAAACTATGGCTACACCTTC.

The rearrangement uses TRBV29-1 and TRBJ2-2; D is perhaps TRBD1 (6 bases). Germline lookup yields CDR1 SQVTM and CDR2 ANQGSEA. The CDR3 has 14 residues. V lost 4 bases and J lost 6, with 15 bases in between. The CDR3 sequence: CSVGGQGWAGELFF. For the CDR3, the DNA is TGCAGCGTTGGGGGGCAGGGCTGGGCCGGGGAGCTGTTTTTT.

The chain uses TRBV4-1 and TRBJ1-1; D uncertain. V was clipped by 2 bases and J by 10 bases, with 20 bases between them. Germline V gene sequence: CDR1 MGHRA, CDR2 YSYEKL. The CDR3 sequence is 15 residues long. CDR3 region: CASSQFRQTMNVAFF. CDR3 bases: TGCGCCAGCAGCCAATTTAGGCAGACTATGAATGTAGCTTTCTTT.

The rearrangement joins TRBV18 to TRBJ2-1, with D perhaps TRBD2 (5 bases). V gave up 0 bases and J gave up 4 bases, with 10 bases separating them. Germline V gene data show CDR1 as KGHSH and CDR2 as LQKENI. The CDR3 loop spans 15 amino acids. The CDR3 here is CASSPPTKRYNEQFF. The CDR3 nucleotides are TGTGCCAGCTCACCACCAACAAAGCGGTACAATGAGCAGTTCTTC.

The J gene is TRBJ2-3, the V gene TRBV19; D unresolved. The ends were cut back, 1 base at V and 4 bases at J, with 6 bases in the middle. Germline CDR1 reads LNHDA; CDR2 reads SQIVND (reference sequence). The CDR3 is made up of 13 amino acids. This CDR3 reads CASSIGDSDTQYF. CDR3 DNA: TGTGCCAGTAGTATAGGCGATTCAGATACGCAGTATTTT.

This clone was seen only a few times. The CDR3 sequence is CASSPGLASRSYNEQFF. CDR3 bases: TGCGCCAGCAGCCCGGGACTAGCATCGAGATCCTACAATGAGCAGTTCTTC. J is TRBJ2-1 and V is TRBV5-1; 9 nucleotides line up with TRBD2. Germline values: CDR1 SGHRS, CDR2 YFSETQ. The CDR3 runs to 17 residues. V gave up 4 bases and J gave up 1 base; unmatched junction bases: 9.

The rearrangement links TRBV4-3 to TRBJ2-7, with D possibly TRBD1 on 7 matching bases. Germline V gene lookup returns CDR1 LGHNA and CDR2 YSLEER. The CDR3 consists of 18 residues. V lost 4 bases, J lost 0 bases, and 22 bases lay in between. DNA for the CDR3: TGCGCCAGCAGCCGCAAGTGGGGGGCCGGGACAGACTCCTACGAGCAGTACTTC. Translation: CASSRKWGAGTDSYEQYF.

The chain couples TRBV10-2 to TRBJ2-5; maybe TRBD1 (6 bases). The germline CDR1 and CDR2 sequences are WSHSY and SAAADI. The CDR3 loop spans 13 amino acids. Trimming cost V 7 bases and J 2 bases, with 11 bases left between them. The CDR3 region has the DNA TGCGCCAGCACCGATGGACAGCAAGAGACCCAGTACTTC. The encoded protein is CASTDGQQETQYF.

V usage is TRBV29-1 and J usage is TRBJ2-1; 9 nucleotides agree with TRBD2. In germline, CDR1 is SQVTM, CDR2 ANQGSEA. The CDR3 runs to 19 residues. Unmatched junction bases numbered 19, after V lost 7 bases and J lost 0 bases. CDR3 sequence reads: CSAWTRTSEPLSSYNEQFF. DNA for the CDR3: TGCAGCGCGTGGACCCGGACTAGCGAGCCTCTAAGCTCCTACAATGAGCAGTTCTTC.

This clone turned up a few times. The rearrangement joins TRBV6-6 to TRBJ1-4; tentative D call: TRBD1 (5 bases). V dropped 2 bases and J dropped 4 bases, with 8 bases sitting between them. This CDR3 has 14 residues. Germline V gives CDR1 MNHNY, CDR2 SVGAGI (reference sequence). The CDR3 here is CASSYRGGNEKLFF. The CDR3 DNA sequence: TGTGCCAGCAGTTACAGGGGCGGTAATGAAAAACTGTTTTTT.

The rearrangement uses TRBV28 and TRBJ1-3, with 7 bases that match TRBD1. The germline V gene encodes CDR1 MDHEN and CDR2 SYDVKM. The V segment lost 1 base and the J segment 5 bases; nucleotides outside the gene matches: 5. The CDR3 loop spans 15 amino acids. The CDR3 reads CASSLYNRGRNTIYF. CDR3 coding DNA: TGTGCCAGCAGTTTATATAACAGGGGCAGAAACACCATATATTTT.

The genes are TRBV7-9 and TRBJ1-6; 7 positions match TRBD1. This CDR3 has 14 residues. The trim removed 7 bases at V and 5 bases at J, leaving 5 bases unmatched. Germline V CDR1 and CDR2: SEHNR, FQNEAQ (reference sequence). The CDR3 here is CASTGTANNSPLHF. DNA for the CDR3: TGTGCCAGCACCGGGACAGCAAATAATTCACCCCTCCACTTT. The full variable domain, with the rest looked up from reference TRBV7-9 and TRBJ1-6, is DTGVSQNPRHKITKRGQNVTFRCDPISEHNRLYWYRQTLGQGPEFLTYFQNEAQLEKSRLLSDRFSAERPKGSFSTLEIQRTEQGDSAMYLCASTGTANNSPLHFGNGTRLTVT.

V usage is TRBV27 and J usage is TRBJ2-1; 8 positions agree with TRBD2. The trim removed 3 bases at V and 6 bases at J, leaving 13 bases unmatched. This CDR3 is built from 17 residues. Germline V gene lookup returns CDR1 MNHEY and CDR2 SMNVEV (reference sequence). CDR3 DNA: TGTGCCAGCAGTTTTACCTGGGAAGCGGGAGTATTCAATGAGCAGTTCTTC. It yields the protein CASSFTWEAGVFNEQFF.